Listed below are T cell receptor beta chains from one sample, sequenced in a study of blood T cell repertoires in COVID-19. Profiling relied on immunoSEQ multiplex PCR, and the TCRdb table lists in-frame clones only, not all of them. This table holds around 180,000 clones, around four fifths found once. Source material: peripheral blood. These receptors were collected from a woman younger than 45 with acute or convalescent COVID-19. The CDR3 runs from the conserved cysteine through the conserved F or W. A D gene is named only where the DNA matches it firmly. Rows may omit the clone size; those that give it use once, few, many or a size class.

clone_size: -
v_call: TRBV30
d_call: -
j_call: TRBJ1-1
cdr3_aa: CAWDMMNTEAFF
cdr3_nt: TGTGCCTGGGACATGATGAACACTGAAGCTTTCTTT

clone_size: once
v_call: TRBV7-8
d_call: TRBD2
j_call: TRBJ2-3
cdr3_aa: CASSLVGAGGSADTQYF
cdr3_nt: TGTGCCAGCAGCTTAGTTGGGGCGGGGGGGTCCGCAGATACGCAGTATTTT

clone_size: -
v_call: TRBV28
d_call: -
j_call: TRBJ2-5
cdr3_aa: CASSLGRGAQYQETQYF
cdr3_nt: TGTGCCAGCAGTTTAGGCAGGGGAGCTCAGTACCAAGAGACCCAGTACTTC

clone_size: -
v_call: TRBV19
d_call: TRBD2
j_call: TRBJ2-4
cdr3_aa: CASSLRLAGGNIQYF
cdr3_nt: TGTGCCAGTAGTCTCCGACTAGCGGGGGGAAACATTCAGTACTTC

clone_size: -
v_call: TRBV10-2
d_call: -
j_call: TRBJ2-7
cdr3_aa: CASSETYEQYF
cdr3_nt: TGCGCCAGCAGTGAGACATACGAGCAGTACTTC

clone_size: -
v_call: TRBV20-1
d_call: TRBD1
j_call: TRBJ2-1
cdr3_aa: CSARRGLEQFF
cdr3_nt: TGCAGTGCTCGTAGGGGGCTCGAGCAGTTCTTC

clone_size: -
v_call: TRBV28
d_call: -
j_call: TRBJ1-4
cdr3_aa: CASSLTGSATNEKLFF
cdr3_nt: TGTGCCAGCAGTTTAACGGGGAGTGCGACTAATGAAAAACTGTTTTTT

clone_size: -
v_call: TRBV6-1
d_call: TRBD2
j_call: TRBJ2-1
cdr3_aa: CASSAGTSGGEGEQFF
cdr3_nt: TGTGCCAGCAGTGCCGGGACTAGCGGGGGGGAGGGCGAGCAGTTCTTC

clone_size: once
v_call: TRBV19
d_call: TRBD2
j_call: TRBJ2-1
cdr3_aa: CASSLTSARSYNEQFF
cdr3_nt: TGTGCCAGTAGCCTGACTAGCGCGCGCTCCTACAATGAGCAGTTCTTC

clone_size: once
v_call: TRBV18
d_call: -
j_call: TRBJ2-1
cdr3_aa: CASSPPRRMKTGRGTENSYNEQFF
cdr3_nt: TGTGCCAGCTCACCACCGAGAAGAATGAAAACAGGGCGAGGGACCGAAAACTCCTACAATGAGCAGTTCTTC

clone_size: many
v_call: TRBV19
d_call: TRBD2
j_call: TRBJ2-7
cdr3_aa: CASSMGPVASGRREQYF
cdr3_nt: TGTGCCAGTAGTATGGGCCCGGTGGCTAGCGGGAGGAGAGAGCAGTACTTC

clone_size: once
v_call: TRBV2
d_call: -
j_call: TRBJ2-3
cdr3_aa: CASSEAGGSTDTQYF
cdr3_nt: TGTGCCAGCAGTGAAGCGGGAGGAAGCACAGATACGCAGTATTTT

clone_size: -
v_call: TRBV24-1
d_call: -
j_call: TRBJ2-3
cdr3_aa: CATSDLRLARDTQYF
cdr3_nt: TGTGCCACCAGTGATTTGCGGCTAGCGCGAGATACGCAGTATTTT

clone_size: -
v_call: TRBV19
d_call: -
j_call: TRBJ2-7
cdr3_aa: CASSVADSYSYEQYF
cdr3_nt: TGTGCCAGTAGTGTCGCGGACAGTTACTCCTACGAGCAGTACTTC

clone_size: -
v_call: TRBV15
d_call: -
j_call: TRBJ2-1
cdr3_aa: CATSRVSHEQFF
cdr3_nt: TGTGCCACCAGCAGAGTTAGCCATGAGCAGTTCTTC

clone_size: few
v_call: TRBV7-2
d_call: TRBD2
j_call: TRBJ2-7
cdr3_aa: CASSRSGGTGYEQYF
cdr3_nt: TGTGCCAGCAGCCGGTCGGGAGGGACCGGGTACGAGCAGTACTTC

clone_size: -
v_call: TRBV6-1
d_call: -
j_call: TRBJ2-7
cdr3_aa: CASSEAGSYEQYF
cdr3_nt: TGTGCCAGCAGTGAGGCAGGATCCTACGAGCAGTACTTC

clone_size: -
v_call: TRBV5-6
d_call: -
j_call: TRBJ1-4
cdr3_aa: CASSLTTGTNEKLFF
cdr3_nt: TGTGCCAGCAGCTTGACAACAGGGACTAATGAAAAACTGTTTTTT

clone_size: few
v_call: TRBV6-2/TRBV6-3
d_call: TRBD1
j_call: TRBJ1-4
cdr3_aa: CASSYHGQGEKLFF
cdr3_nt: TGTGCCAGCAGTTACCACGGACAGGGTGAAAAACTGTTTTTT